The 32 T cell receptor beta chains below were found in one sample sequenced in a study of identical twins. TCRdb re-derived calls from the 5' RACE reads in MiXCR, one entry per CDR3 protein. The table includes 200,000 to 300,000 distinct CDR3 sequences, 5.5% to 8% detected once. A further study also used this sample, focusing on yellow fever vaccine responses in identical twins.

The specimen was memory (CD45RO+) T cells sorted from blood. The receptors derive from a woman younger than 35 in good health.

The chain joins TRBV20-1 to TRBJ2-1, with D possibly TRBD2 on 6 matching bases. V gave up 6 bases and J gave up 9 bases, with 24 bases separating them. This CDR3 has 15 amino acids. Per germline, CDR1 DFQATT and CDR2 SNEGSKA (reference sequence). The DNA of the CDR3 is TGCAGTGCCTCAATTAGCCCGGGGGATTACGGTGAGCAGTTCTTC. Amino acids: CSASISPGDYGEQFF.

CDR3 DNA: TGCGCCAGCAGCTTGGGGAGCGCAAGCACAGATACGCAGTATTTT. Its translation: CASSLGSASTDTQYF. The V call is TRBV5-1, the J call TRBJ2-3; D is ambiguous. V was pared by 0 bases and J by 0 bases, with 8 bases between. From germline, CDR1 is SGHRS and CDR2 YFSETQ. This CDR3 is built from 15 residues.

This clonotype was picked up many times. The CDR3 DNA is TGTGCCAGCAGCCTACTGGGACTGGCCTACGAGCAGTACTTC. Translating gives CASSLLGLAYEQYF. The V gene is TRBV7-2, the J gene TRBJ2-7; maybe TRBD2 (6 bases). V was shortened by 5 bases and J by 2 bases, with 13 bases between the two germline ends. The length of the CDR3 is 14 residues. Germline V CDR1 and CDR2: SGHTA, FQGNSA.

This clonotype was counted between two and nine times. The rearrangement uses TRBV5-1 and TRBJ2-7; 7 bases are a match to TRBD1. Germline lookup yields CDR1 SGHRS and CDR2 YFSETQ. The CDR3 extends over 13 amino acids. Trimming removed 1 base from V and 3 bases from J; junction bases left unmatched: 1. The CDR3 spells CASSLRQGYEQYF. CDR3 DNA sequence: TGCGCCAGCAGCTTGAGACAGGGCTACGAGCAGTACTTC. Based on the CDR3 plus reference TRBV5-1 and TRBJ2-7, the full variable domain is KAGVTQTPRYLIKTRGQQVTLSCSPISGHRSVSWYQQTPGQGLQFLFEYFSETQRNKGNFPGRFSGRQFSNSRSEMNVSTLELGDSALYLCASSLRQGYEQYFGPGTRLTVT.

This clonotype has just a few counts. The gene calls are TRBV4-1 and TRBJ2-7, with 8 bases that match TRBD2. The V and J ends lost 4 bases and 3 bases, in that order; junction bases with no gene match: 11. Germline values: CDR1 MGHRA, CDR2 YSYEKL. The CDR3 consists of 16 residues. As DNA, the CDR3 is TGCGCCAGCAGCCCCGATCGGGTAGCGGGGTTCTACGAGCAGTACTTC. It translates to CASSPDRVAGFYEQYF.

There are a few counts of this clonotype. V usage is TRBV20-1 and J usage is TRBJ2-4; D gene unclear. The CDR3 sequence is 12 residues long. Trimming cost V 3 bases and J 7 bases, with 10 bases left between them. Germline CDR1 and CDR2: DFQATT and SNEGSKA (reference sequence). The DNA of the CDR3 is TGCAGTGCTAGTAAGCTGGGTAACATTCAGTACTTC. Amino acids: CSASKLGNIQYF.

The chain has TRBV18 and TRBJ2-7, with D possibly matching TRBD1 (6 bases). Germline CDR1 and CDR2: KGHSH and LQKENI. This CDR3 comprises 13 residues. V was trimmed by 6 bases and J by 3 bases, leaving 12 bases between them. CDR3 residues: CASSTQQGYEQYV. The CDR3 DNA follows: TGTGCCAGCTCGACCCAACAGGGCTACGAGCAGTACGTC.

V gene TRBV28 combines with J gene TRBJ2-7, with D possibly being TRBD1 or TRBD2 (5 bases each). Per germline, CDR1 MDHEN and CDR2 SYDVKM. There are 15 residues in the CDR3. The V and J ends lost 5 bases and 7 bases respectively, with 21 bases between them. CDR3: CASSPPGPRSGEQYV. DNA of the CDR3: TGTGCCAGCAGTCCCCCGGGACCCCGTTCGGGGGAGCAGTACGTC.

This clonotype has only a few counts. Mismatch with germline at one junction end may stem from a read error. The chain has TRBV5-1 and TRBJ1-1; D unclear. This CDR3 has 12 residues. Looked up from germline, CDR1 is SGHRS and CDR2 is YFSETQ. CDR3: CASSSGNPEAFF. The DNA for the CDR3 is TGCGCCAGCAGCTCCGGGAACCCTGAAGCTTTCTTT.

This clonotype was counted at least ten times. The chain is built from TRBV3-1 and TRBJ2-1; D not certain. This CDR3 has 12 amino acids. Between the trimmed V and J ends, which lost 4 bases and 13 bases, there was a span of 14 bases. Germline CDR1 and CDR2: LGHDT and YNNKEL (reference sequence). CDR3: CASSLGQGGQFF. For the CDR3, the DNA is TGTGCCAGCAGCCTAGGCCAAGGTGGCCAGTTCTTC.

A few counts support this clonotype. J is TRBJ1-1 and V is TRBV5-1; D is ambiguous. The V gene's germline CDR1 is SGHRS and CDR2 YFSETQ. The CDR3 is 13 residues long. Between the trimmed V and J ends, which lost 4 bases and 0 bases, there was a span of 7 bases. The CDR3 sequence: CASSTGMNTEAFF. The CDR3 region has the DNA TGCGCCAGCAGCACGGGGATGAACACTGAAGCTTTCTTT.

This clonotype was seen more than once but under ten times. V gene TRBV27 combines with J gene TRBJ2-3; either TRBD1 or TRBD2 may fit D (5 bases each). CDR1 is MNHEY and CDR2 is SMNVEV in the germline V gene (reference sequence). Trimming removed 5 bases at V and 7 bases at J, with 34 bases between. This CDR3 is built from 20 residues. The CDR3 coding sequence is TGTGCCAGCAGTAACCACCGGACGACAGAGGCGTACCGAGAGGGCAATACGCAGTATTTT. Its translation is CASSNHRTTEAYREGNTQYF.

This clonotype was observed a handful of times. The gene calls are TRBV11-2 and TRBJ2-2; the match to TRBD2 covers 8 bases. V gave up 5 bases and J gave up 7 bases; unmatched junction bases: 9. CDR3 length equals 15 residues. CDR1 SGHAT and CDR2 FQNNGV come from the germline V gene. The CDR3 DNA sequence: TGTGCCAGCAGCGAAAGGACTAGCTCTAACGGGGAGCTGTTTTTT. It codes for CASSERTSSNGELFF.

This clonotype was detected ten times or more. V gene TRBV20-1 combines with J gene TRBJ1-1; D perhaps matches TRBD1 (6 bases). The CDR3 runs 15 residues. The germline V and J ends were trimmed by 0 bases and 5 bases, with 16 bases remaining between them. CDR1 and CDR2 (germline): DFQATT, SNEGSKA (reference sequence). In nucleotides, the CDR3 is TGCAGTGCTAGAGATAACAGGGTGGCTAGGACTGAAGCTTTCTTT. Its protein is CSARDNRVARTEAFF.

This clonotype was counted ten times or more. J is TRBJ1-1 and V is TRBV20-1; D remains unclear. V was shortened by 5 bases and J by 1 base, with 14 bases between the two germline ends. This CDR3 region has 14 residues. Germline CDR1 is DFQATT and CDR2 is SNEGSKA (reference sequence). The chain's CDR3 is CSARSLTANTEAFF. CDR3 nucleotides: TGCAGTGCTCGGAGCCTGACGGCGAACACTGAAGCTTTCTTT.

In its sample, this clonotype was seen many times. The J gene is TRBJ2-1, the V gene TRBV20-1, with 14 bases fitting TRBD2. CDR1 is DFQATT, CDR2 SNEGSKA, per germline (reference sequence). J lost 5 bases, V lost 4 bases, and 13 bases had no gene match. CDR3 size: 18 residues. The CDR3 DNA reads as TGCAGTGCTACTACCTTCGGACTAGCGGGAGGATTTGACAATGAGCAGTTCTTC. As protein: CSATTFGLAGGFDNEQFF.

This clonotype came up a few times. The chain couples TRBV20-1 to TRBJ2-1; possibly TRBD1 for D (6 bases). Germline V CDR1 and CDR2: DFQATT, SNEGSKA (reference sequence). Trimming cost V 3 bases and J 6 bases, with 9 bases left between them. The CDR3 sequence is 12 residues long. CDR3 sequence (DNA): TGCAGTGCTAGGCAGGGGACCAATGAGCAGTTCTTC. Translating gives CSARQGTNEQFF.

The chain has TRBV10-2 and TRBJ1-1, with a tentative D call TRBD1 (5 bases). CDR1 WSHSY and CDR2 SAAADI come from the germline V gene. CDR3 size: 13 residues. V shed 4 bases and J shed 6 bases, with 12 bases lying between them. CDR3 sequence (DNA): TGCGCCAGCAGTGGGGGGGGGACTTCTGAAGCTTTCTTT. Translating it yields CASSGGGTSEAFF.

This chain connects TRBV6-5 to TRBJ1-2; TRBD1 matches at 7 bases. V shed 4 bases, J shed 5 bases, and the junction held 7 bases outside the gene matches. Germline assignment: CDR1 MNHEY and CDR2 SVGAGI. The CDR3 has 14 amino acids. The CDR3 DNA sequence: TGTGCCAGCAGTTCACCAGGGGGGATTTATGGCTACACCTTC. Residues: CASSSPGGIYGYTF.

This clonotype was found many times. The V and J genes are TRBV4-1 and TRBJ2-1; 7 bases are shared with TRBD2. Looked up from germline, CDR1 is MGHRA and CDR2 is YSYEKL. After removal of 0 bases from V and 2 bases from J, the junction contained 13 bases not matched to a gene. The CDR3 loop spans 19 amino acids. The CDR3 region has the DNA TGCGCCAGCAGCCAAGAGGGACCGGTAGCGGGCCCCACCTACAATGAGCAGTTCTTC. Protein sequence: CASSQEGPVAGPTYNEQFF.

This clonotype was seen at least ten times. The J gene is TRBJ1-5, the V gene TRBV5-1, with D tentatively TRBD1 (6 bases). This CDR3 is 14 amino acids long. Deletions cut 4 bases from V and 5 bases from J, with 13 bases between. The germline CDR1 and CDR2 sequences are SGHRS and YFSETQ. CDR3 loop: CASSPRPGDQPQHF. CDR3 coding DNA: TGCGCCAGCAGCCCACGCCCAGGGGATCAGCCCCAGCATTTT.

This clonotype was observed a few times. The chain has TRBV9 and TRBJ2-3; D is ambiguous. The CDR3 extends over 16 amino acids. The V end was cut by 0 bases, the J end by 0 bases, with 11 bases between. Germline values: CDR1 SGDLS, CDR2 YYNGEE. CDR3 coding DNA: TGTGCCAGCAGCGTAGGAGCCAATCCTAGCACAGATACGCAGTATTTT. Its translation is CASSVGANPSTDTQYF.

This clonotype occurred many times. The CDR3 here is CASSPAIAGGTDTQYF. CDR3 in DNA: TGTGCCAGCAGCCCAGCGATAGCGGGGGGGACAGATACGCAGTATTTT. V and J are TRBV12-3 or TRBV12-4 and TRBJ2-3, with 11 bases matching TRBD2. Trimming took 6 bases from V and 3 from J; bases not matched to a gene: 8. The CDR3 has 16 residues.

The chain recombines TRBV5-5 with TRBJ1-6, with 7 bases that match TRBD1. This CDR3 has 13 residues. CDR1 SGHKS and CDR2 YYEKEE come from the germline V gene (reference sequence). V lost 3 bases, J lost 10 bases, and 4 bases stayed unmatched. The CDR3 region has the DNA TGTGCCAGCAGCTGGACAGGCGGATCACCCCTCCACTTT. It specifies CASSWTGGSPLHF.

This clonotype was observed a few times. The rearrangement uses TRBV4-1 and TRBJ2-6, with a tentative D call TRBD1 (7 bases). The CDR3 spans 18 residues. Trimming pared 4 bases from V and 0 bases from J, leaving 16 bases between. Germline CDR1 reads MGHRA; CDR2 reads YSYEKL. CDR3: CASSPRGQLVSGANVLTF. The CDR3 DNA reads as TGCGCCAGCAGCCCGCGGGGACAGCTAGTCTCTGGGGCCAACGTCCTGACTTTC.

This clonotype came up a few times. The chain is built from TRBV27 and TRBJ2-1, with D maybe TRBD2 (6 bases). V was trimmed by 6 bases and J by 12 bases, leaving 18 bases between them. There are 13 residues in the CDR3. Germline lookup yields CDR1 MNHEY and CDR2 SMNVEV (reference sequence). The CDR3 spells CASRFASLGGQFF. The CDR3 DNA is TGTGCCAGCAGATTTGCCAGCCTGGGGGGGCAGTTCTTC.

The CDR3 protein is CASSEGRRTSTDTQYF. The CDR3 DNA follows: TGTGCCAGCAGTGAAGGGAGGCGGACTAGCACAGATACGCAGTATTTT. The chain carries TRBV6-1 and TRBJ2-3; possibly TRBD2 for D (5 bases). The CDR3 is 16 residues long. V lost 1 base to trimming and J lost 0 bases, with 11 bases between them. Per germline, CDR1 MNHNS and CDR2 SASEGT.

This chain uses TRBV19 with TRBJ1-1, with no clear D. The germline gives CDR1 LNHDA, CDR2 SQIVND (reference sequence). V shed 3 bases and J shed 2 bases, with 7 bases lying between them. This CDR3 contains 13 residues. DNA for the CDR3: TGTGCCAGTAGTATCTCGGGTAACACTGAAGCTTTCTTT. It specifies CASSISGNTEAFF.

This clonotype turned up a few times. The V call is TRBV20-1, the J call TRBJ2-3; D might be TRBD2 (6 bases). Per the germline V gene, CDR1 is DFQATT and CDR2 is SNEGSKA (reference sequence). V was clipped by 1 base and J by 1 base, with 12 bases between them. The CDR3 loop spans 15 amino acids. The CDR3: CSARVPGLRTDTQYF. DNA for the CDR3: TGCAGTGCTAGAGTGCCGGGACTTCGCACAGATACGCAGTATTTT.

V and J are TRBV7-2 and TRBJ2-7, with TRBD2 matching over 8 bases. Germline CDR1 and CDR2: SGHTA and FQGNSA. The CDR3 runs to 12 residues. J gave up 6 bases and V 4 bases, and 2 bases lay outside the gene matches. The CDR3 DNA reads as TGTGCCAGCAGCTCCGGACTAGCCGAGCAGTACTTC. Translation gives CASSSGLAEQYF.

In DNA, the CDR3 is TGTGCCAGCAGATCGGGCACTTGGGGCACTGAAGCTTTCTTT. This gives the protein CASRSGTWGTEAFF. V usage is TRBV3-1 and J usage is TRBJ1-1; D gene ambiguous. The CDR3 extends over 14 amino acids. V was cut by 6 bases and J by 4 bases, with 15 bases left in between. Germline CDR1 and CDR2: LGHDT and YNNKEL (reference sequence). The full variable domain, its missing parts supplied by reference TRBV3-1 and TRBJ1-1, is DTAVSQTPKYLVTQMGNDKSIKCEQNLGHDTMYWYKQDSKKFLKIMFSYNNKELIINETVPNRFSPKSPDKAHLNLHINSLELGDSAVYFCASRSGTWGTEAFFGQGTRLTVV.

Many counts were recorded for this clonotype. The rearrangement joins TRBV25-1 to TRBJ2-7, with D perhaps matching TRBD1 or TRBD2 (6 bases each). Per germline, CDR1 MGHDK and CDR2 SYGVNS. The CDR3 contains 20 residues. V lost 1 base and J lost 1, with 26 bases in between. The CDR3 spells CASSESGARGVGEASYEQYF. The CDR3 DNA sequence: TGTGCCAGCAGTGAATCAGGGGCGAGAGGAGTGGGGGAGGCTTCCTACGAGCAGTACTTC.